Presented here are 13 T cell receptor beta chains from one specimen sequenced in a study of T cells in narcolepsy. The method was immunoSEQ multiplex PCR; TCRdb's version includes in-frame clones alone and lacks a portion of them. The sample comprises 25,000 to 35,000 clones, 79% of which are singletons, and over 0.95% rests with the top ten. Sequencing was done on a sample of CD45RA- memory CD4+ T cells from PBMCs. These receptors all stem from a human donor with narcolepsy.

The CDR3 DNA reads as TGTGCCAGCAGTTTGGGCAGTTTGGGACTTATGAACACTGAAGCTTTCTTT. Amino acid sequence: CASSLGSLGLMNTEAFF. This chain joins TRBV28 and TRBJ1-1, with D possibly TRBD1 on 5 matching bases. Germline CDR1 and CDR2: MDHEN and SYDVKM. The CDR3 consists of 17 residues. The ends were cut back, 3 bases at V and 0 bases at J, with 17 bases in the middle.

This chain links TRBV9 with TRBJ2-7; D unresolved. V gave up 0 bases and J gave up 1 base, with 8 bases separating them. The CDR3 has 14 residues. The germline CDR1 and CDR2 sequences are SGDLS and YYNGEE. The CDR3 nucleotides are TGTGCCAGCAGCGTAGACGCCAGGTCCTACGAGCAGTACTTC. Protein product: CASSVDARSYEQYF.

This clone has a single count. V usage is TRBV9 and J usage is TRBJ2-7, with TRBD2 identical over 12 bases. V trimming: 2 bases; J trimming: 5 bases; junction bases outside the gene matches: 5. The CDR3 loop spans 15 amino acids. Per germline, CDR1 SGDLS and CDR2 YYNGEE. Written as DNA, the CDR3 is TGTGCCAGCAGCGTGACTAGCGGGAGTTTCGACGAGCAGTACTTC. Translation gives CASSVTSGSFDEQYF.

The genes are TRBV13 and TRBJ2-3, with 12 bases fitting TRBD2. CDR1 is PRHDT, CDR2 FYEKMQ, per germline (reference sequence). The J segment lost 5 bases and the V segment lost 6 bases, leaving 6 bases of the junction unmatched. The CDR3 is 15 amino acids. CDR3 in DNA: TGTGCCAGCAGTCCCAAGACTAGCGGGAGAGATACGCAGTATTTT. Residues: CASSPKTSGRDTQYF.

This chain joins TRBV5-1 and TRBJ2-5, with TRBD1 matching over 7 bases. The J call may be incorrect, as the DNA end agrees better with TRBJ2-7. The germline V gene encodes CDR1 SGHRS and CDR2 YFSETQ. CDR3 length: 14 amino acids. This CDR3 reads CASSSPGQPYEQYF. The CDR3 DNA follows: TGCGCCAGCAGCTCCCCGGGACAGCCCTACGAGCAGTACTTC.

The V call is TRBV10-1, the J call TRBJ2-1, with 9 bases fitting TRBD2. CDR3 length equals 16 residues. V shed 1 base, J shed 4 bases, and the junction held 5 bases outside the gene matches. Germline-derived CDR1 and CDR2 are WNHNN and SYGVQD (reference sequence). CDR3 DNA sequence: TGCGCCAGCAGTGAGTATACAGCGGGAGGATACAATGAGCAGTTCTTC. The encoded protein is CASSEYTAGGYNEQFF.

This CDR3 reads CASSQGLARTGELFF. CDR3 DNA sequence: TGCGCCAGCAGCCAAGGACTAGCTAGGACCGGGGAGCTGTTTTTT. This chain links TRBV4-1 with TRBJ2-2; 7 positions match TRBD2. Trimming at V came to 1 base and at J to 5 bases, leaving 4 bases not matched to a gene. The germline CDR1 and CDR2 sequences are MGHRA and YSYEKL. CDR3 length: 15 amino acids.

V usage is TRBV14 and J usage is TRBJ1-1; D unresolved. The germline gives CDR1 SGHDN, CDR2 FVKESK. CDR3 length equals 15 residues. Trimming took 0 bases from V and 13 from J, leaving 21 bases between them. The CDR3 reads CASSQDQLGLSMDFF. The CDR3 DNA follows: TGTGCCAGCAGCCAAGATCAGCTGGGGTTGAGTATGGATTTCTTT.

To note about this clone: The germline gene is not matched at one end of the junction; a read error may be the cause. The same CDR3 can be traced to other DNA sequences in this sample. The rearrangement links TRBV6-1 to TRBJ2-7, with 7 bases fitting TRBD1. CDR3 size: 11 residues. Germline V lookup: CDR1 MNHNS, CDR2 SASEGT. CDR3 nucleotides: TGTGCCAGCAGTCAGGGTAGGGGGCAGTACTTT. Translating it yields CASSQGRGQYF.

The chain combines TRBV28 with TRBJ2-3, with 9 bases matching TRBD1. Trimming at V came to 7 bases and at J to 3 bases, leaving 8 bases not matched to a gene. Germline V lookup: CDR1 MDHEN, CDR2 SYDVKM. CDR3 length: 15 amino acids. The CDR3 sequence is CASIRTGVETDTQYF. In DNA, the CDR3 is TGTGCCAGCATTAGGACAGGGGTAGAGACAGATACGCAGTATTTT.

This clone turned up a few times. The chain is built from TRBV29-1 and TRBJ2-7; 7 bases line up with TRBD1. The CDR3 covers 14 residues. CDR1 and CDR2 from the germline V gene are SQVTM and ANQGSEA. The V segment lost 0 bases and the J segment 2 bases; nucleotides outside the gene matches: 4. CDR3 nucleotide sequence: TGCAGCGTTGAAGAAGGGACAGCTGCCTACGAGCAGTACTTC. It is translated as CSVEEGTAAYEQYF.

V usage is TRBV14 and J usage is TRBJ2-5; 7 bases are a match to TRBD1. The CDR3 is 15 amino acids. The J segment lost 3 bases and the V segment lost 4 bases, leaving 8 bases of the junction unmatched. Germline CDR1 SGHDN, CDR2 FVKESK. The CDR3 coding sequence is TGTGCCAGCAGCCGACCGGGACAGATTAAAGAGACCCAGTACTTC. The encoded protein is CASSRPGQIKETQYF.

CDR3: CAWSRGLAVNEQFF. DNA for the CDR3: TGTGCCTGGAGCCGGGGACTAGCGGTCAATGAGCAGTTCTTC. The chain is built from TRBV30 and TRBJ2-1, with TRBD2 matching 11 bases. The CDR3 sequence is 14 residues long. The junction had 4 bases not matched to a gene; V was cut back by 3 bases and J by 6 bases. Germline values: CDR1 GTSNPN, CDR2 SVGIG (reference sequence).